Below are 30 T cell receptor beta chains sequenced from a single sample in a study of regulatory T cells in long-lasting Graves disease. Arm-PCR of CDR3 regions and iRepertoire HTBI primers were the basis on which TCR beta libraries were built. MiXCR, applied by TCRdb to the multiplex PCR reads, yields one record per CDR3 protein. The table lists about 520,000 distinct CDR3 sequences, around 12% of them singletons. Time point specified: newly diagnosed GD, antithyroid drugs for less than 3 months. RNA from PBMCs was the source of the TCR library. These data also featured in a second study, about T cells in Graves' hyperthyroidism and ophthalmopathy.

Specimen: peripheral blood mononuclear cells (PBMCs), collected at new diagnosis, from a patient treated with antithyroid drugs. These receptors all stem from a woman under 40 with Graves disease.

This CDR3 is CAWIRDRSSEQFF. CDR3 nucleotides: TGTGCCTGGATACGAGACAGATCGAGCGAGCAGTTCTTC. V usage is TRBV30 and J usage is TRBJ2-1, with a possible D match to TRBD1 (5 bases). Germline values: CDR1 GTSNPN, CDR2 SVGIG (reference sequence). Trimming removed 4 bases from V and 10 bases from J, with 17 bases in between. The length of the CDR3 is 13 residues. The full variable domain, in which reference TRBV30 and TRBJ2-1 provide the parts outside the CDR3, is SQTIHQWPATLVQPVGSPLSLECTVEGTSNPNLYWYRQAAGRGLQLLFYSVGIGQISSEVPQNLSASRPQDRQFILSSKKLLLSDSGFYLCAWIRDRSSEQFFGPGTRLTVL.

The V call is TRBV2, the J call TRBJ1-1, with D perhaps TRBD1 (5 bases). Germline V gene lookup returns CDR1 SNHLY and CDR2 FYNNEI. The CDR3 runs to 13 residues. V lost 5 bases and J lost 0, with 7 bases in between. CDR3 sequence reads: CASSWGMNTEAFF. DNA for the CDR3: TGTGCCAGCAGTTGGGGCATGAACACTGAAGCTTTCTTT.

The chain carries TRBV30 and TRBJ2-6; TRBD2 agrees at 7 bases. The CDR3 covers 18 residues. Trimming at V came to 7 bases and at J to 5 bases, leaving 20 bases not matched to a gene. CDR1 and CDR2 from the germline V gene are GTSNPN and SVGIG (reference sequence). CDR3 DNA sequence: TGTGCCTCCTCCAAGGGAGGGAGGGCAGCTTTCTGGGCCAACGTCCTGACTTTC. It is translated as CASSKGGRAAFWANVLTF. Combining the CDR3 with reference TRBV30 and TRBJ2-6 gives the whole variable domain SQTIHQWPATLVQPVGSPLSLECTVEGTSNPNLYWYRQAAGRGLQLLFYSVGIGQISSEVPQNLSASRPQDRQFILSSKKLLLSDSGFYLCASSKGGRAAFWANVLTFGAGSRLTVL.

This clonotype was counted ten times or more. This rearrangement joins TRBV7-9 to TRBJ1-2; D call uncertain. The CDR3 runs to 11 residues. CDR1 is SEHNR and CDR2 is FQNEAQ in the germline V gene (reference sequence). Trimming removed 7 bases at V and 2 bases at J, with 5 bases between. The CDR3 reads CASKENYGYTF. The CDR3 bases are TGTGCCAGCAAGGAGAACTATGGCTACACCTTC.

This clonotype was recorded at least ten times. The genes are TRBV12-3 or TRBV12-4 and TRBJ2-1, with TRBD2 matching over 9 bases. This CDR3 is built from 15 residues. The ends lost 5 bases at V and 5 bases at J; junction bases unmatched: 7. Here the CDR3 reads CASSLWAGGDNEQFF. CDR3 sequence (DNA): TGTGCCAGCAGTCTTTGGGCGGGAGGGGACAATGAGCAGTTCTTC.

This clonotype was observed a few times. The chain is built from TRBV18 and TRBJ2-5; D is unresolved. CDR3 length equals 14 residues. Germline loops: CDR1 KGHSH, CDR2 LQKENI. V was pared by 3 bases and J by 5 bases, with 13 bases between. As DNA, the CDR3 is TGTGCCAGCTCACCCTTCGGCGGACGGGAGACCCAGTACTTC. It codes for CASSPFGGRETQYF.

The rearrangement uses TRBV18 and TRBJ2-7, with 10 bases matching TRBD1. The CDR3 consists of 15 residues. The junction had 3 bases not matched to a gene; V was cut back by 2 bases and J by 2 bases. CDR1 is KGHSH and CDR2 is LQKENI in the germline V gene. The CDR3 DNA sequence: TGTGCCAGCTCACCAGGACAGGGGGTACCCTACGAGCAGTACTTC. As protein: CASSPGQGVPYEQYF.

In this sample, this clonotype turned up many times. This chain connects TRBV6-5 to TRBJ1-6; the match to TRBD1 covers 9 bases. This CDR3 has 15 amino acids. Germline CDR1 MNHEY, CDR2 SVGAGI. With V trimmed by 2 bases and J by 6 bases, 2 bases remained unmatched. CDR3 DNA: TGTGCCAGCAGTTACCAGGGACAGGGTAATTCACCCCTCCACTTT. This encodes CASSYQGQGNSPLHF.

This chain links TRBV4-1 with TRBJ2-1; D unclear. Trimming took 1 base from V and 8 from J, leaving 15 bases between them. The germline gives CDR1 MGHRA, CDR2 YSYEKL. The CDR3 sequence is 15 residues long. The CDR3 sequence: CASSQAAWSEYEQFF. The CDR3 DNA follows: TGCGCCAGCAGCCAAGCAGCCTGGAGCGAGTATGAGCAGTTCTTC.

The chain joins TRBV6-5 to TRBJ1-1, with D perhaps TRBD1 (5 bases). The CDR3 runs 16 residues. V lost 0 bases, J lost 4 bases, and 15 bases lay in between. Looked up from germline, CDR1 is MNHEY and CDR2 is SVGAGI. For the CDR3, the DNA is TGTGCCAGCAGTTACTCGAGCGGAGGTCAGGGCACTGAAGCTTTCTTT. It encodes CASSYSSGGQGTEAFF.

The sample holds a few counts of this clonotype. The junction shows a germline mismatch at one end, possibly a read error. The rearrangement uses TRBV9 and TRBJ2-1; 11 bases align to TRBD2. This CDR3 spans 14 amino acids. CDR1 is SGDLS, CDR2 YYNGEE, per germline. The CDR3, as DNA: TGTGCCAGCAGCTTAGCGGGAGGGTACATTGAGCAGTTCTTC. This sequence encodes CASSLAGGYIEQFF.

This clonotype has ten or more counts. The gene calls are TRBV12-3 or TRBV12-4 and TRBJ1-4, with TRBD1 matching 12 bases. The CDR3 is 16 amino acids. Unmatched junction bases numbered 9, after V lost 5 bases and J lost 8 bases. The CDR3 loop is CASSLTGTGGQEKLFF. CDR3 bases: TGTGCCAGCAGTCTCACCGGGACAGGGGGCCAAGAAAAACTGTTTTTT.

This clonotype was picked up many times. The V call is TRBV19, the J call TRBJ1-2, with 7 bases identical to TRBD1. Trimming removed 2 bases from V and 4 bases from J; junction bases left unmatched: 4. Germline V gives CDR1 LNHDA, CDR2 SQIVND (reference sequence). The CDR3 runs to 14 residues. The CDR3 coding sequence is TGTGCCAGTAGTATACTCGCAGGGGGCTATGGCTACACCTTC. It is translated as CASSILAGGYGYTF.

This clonotype was observed many times. The chain is built from TRBV7-2 and TRBJ2-2, with 15 bases aligning to TRBD2. CDR3 length: 18 amino acids. CDR1 and CDR2 from the germline V gene are SGHTA and FQGNSA. With V trimmed by 4 bases and J by 1 base, 4 bases remained unmatched. CDR3 sequence (DNA): TGTGCCAGCAGCTGGGGACTAGCGGGAGGAAGGAACACCGGGGAGCTGTTTTTT. Translated: CASSWGLAGGRNTGELFF.

The table lists this clonotype with a few counts. This chain links TRBV19 with TRBJ2-1, with D hard to call. CDR1 is LNHDA and CDR2 is SQIVND in the germline V gene (reference sequence). This CDR3 is built from 15 residues. The germline V and J ends were trimmed by 3 bases and 0 bases, with 9 bases remaining between them. The CDR3 DNA reads TGTGCCAGTAGTATCGGTCAGAGCTCCTACAATGAGCAGTTCTTC. This sequence encodes CASSIGQSSYNEQFF.

The chain recombines TRBV14 with TRBJ2-1, with D unresolved. This CDR3 has 16 residues. V gave up 0 bases and J gave up 1 base, with 10 bases separating them. Germline CDR1 reads SGHDN; CDR2 reads FVKESK. DNA of the CDR3: TGTGCCAGCAGCCAAGATTCGGCTGGTTCCTACAATGAGCAGTTCTTC. Translation: CASSQDSAGSYNEQFF.

Many counts were recorded for this clonotype. This rearrangement joins TRBV19 to TRBJ1-5, with D maybe TRBD1 (5 bases). Deletions cut 7 bases from V and 5 bases from J, with 18 bases between. The CDR3 runs 15 residues. Germline-derived CDR1 and CDR2 are LNHDA and SQIVND (reference sequence). The CDR3 nucleotides are TGTGCCAGTATTGGAGGGCAGGGAGTCCATCAGCCCCAGCATTTT. Residues: CASIGGQGVHQPQHF.

This clonotype has at least ten counts. The chain combines TRBV11-2 with TRBJ2-3; D not resolved. The end of the DNA is better explained by TRBJ2-7, so the J call may be wrong. CDR3 length equals 13 residues. Germline assignment: CDR1 SGHAT and CDR2 FQNNGV. This CDR3 is CASSLSDTYEQYF. The CDR3 bases are TGTGCCAGCAGCTTAAGTGACACCTACGAGCAGTACTTC.

This clonotype was observed a handful of times. This chain joins TRBV24-1 and TRBJ2-5; D unclear. Per the germline V gene, CDR1 is KGHDR and CDR2 is SFDVKD. V lost 6 bases to trimming and J lost 3 bases, with 10 bases between them. The CDR3 extends over 13 amino acids. Here the CDR3 DNA reads TGTGCCACCAGTCCCAGGTCCGAAGAGACCCAGTACTTC. Residues: CATSPRSEETQYF.

This clonotype was seen a few times. The J gene is TRBJ1-5, the V gene TRBV7-9; D gene ambiguous. CDR3 length: 17 residues. The germline V gene has CDR1 SEHNR and CDR2 FQNEAQ (reference sequence). The V gene lost 4 bases and the J gene lost 3 bases, with 19 bases spanning the gap. The chain's CDR3 is CASSYDPGNTANQPQHF. CDR3 in DNA: TGTGCCAGCAGCTACGATCCGGGAAACACCGCCAATCAGCCCCAGCATTTT.

V and J are TRBV14 and TRBJ1-1; unclear D gene. Per the germline V gene, CDR1 is SGHDN and CDR2 is FVKESK. The CDR3 spans 15 residues. Trimming took off 0 bases at V and 4 bases at J, with 12 bases between the two ends. The CDR3 spells CASSQDGEVGTEAFF. The CDR3 DNA follows: TGTGCCAGCAGCCAAGATGGAGAGGTGGGCACTGAAGCTTTCTTT.

In its sample, this clonotype was seen a few times. At one end the junction does not follow the germline gene, possibly because of a read error. The V call is TRBV5-1, the J call TRBJ1-3, with TRBD1 matching over 8 bases. The CDR3 length is 15 residues. Looked up from germline, CDR1 is SGHRS and CDR2 is YFSETQ. The CDR3 sequence is CASSGWTGFGNTIYF. The CDR3 bases are TGTGCCAGCAGCGGCTGGACAGGGTTCGGAAACACCATATATTTT.

The table lists this clonotype with a few counts. This chain joins TRBV6-2 or TRBV6-3 and TRBJ1-5, with D perhaps TRBD1 (5 bases). The CDR3 has 15 residues. V lost 1 base to trimming and J lost 4 bases, with 11 bases between them. Germline CDR1 and CDR2: MNHEY and SVGEGT. The CDR3 DNA follows: TGTGCCAGCAGTTACTTCAGGGAGTGGAATCAGCCCCAGCATTTT. Translated: CASSYFREWNQPQHF.

V and J are TRBV10-3 and TRBJ2-7; D is possibly TRBD1 or TRBD2 (6 bases each). Looked up from germline, CDR1 is ENHRY and CDR2 is SYGVKD. V lost 3 bases to trimming and J lost 1 base, with 10 bases between them. CDR3 length equals 14 residues. As DNA, the CDR3 is TGTGCCATCAGTGATAGGGGGAGGTCCTACGAGCAGTACTTC. It yields the protein CAISDRGRSYEQYF.

This clonotype was counted many times. The genes are TRBV12-3 or TRBV12-4 and TRBJ1-5; the D gene is possibly TRBD1 (5 bases). V lost 5 bases to trimming and J lost 0 bases, with 11 bases between them. The CDR3 loop spans 15 amino acids. Here the CDR3 reads CASSPAGYSNQPQHF. Here the CDR3 DNA reads TGTGCCAGCAGTCCTGCAGGGTATAGCAATCAGCCCCAGCATTTT.

This clonotype was observed many times. The chain carries TRBV5-6 and TRBJ2-4; no clear D gene. This CDR3 has 15 residues. CDR1 SGHDT and CDR2 YYEEEE come from the germline V gene. Trimming cost V 0 bases and J 8 bases, with 15 bases left between them. The CDR3 nucleotides read TGTGCCAGCAGCTTGGCCGTCGGACGGATTGACATTCAGTACTTC. Translated: CASSLAVGRIDIQYF.

Concerning this clonotype: One base away lies a much larger clone, so this may be a sequencing read error. The chain links TRBV7-3 to TRBJ2-2, with D maybe TRBD2 (5 bases). The CDR3 covers 14 residues. Trimming removed 5 bases from V and 6 bases from J, with 13 bases in between. Germline loops: CDR1 SGHTA, CDR2 FQGTGA. CDR3 bases: TGTGCCAGCAGCACCGGGATATCCTCCGGGGAGCTGTTTTTT. Encoded protein: CASSTGISSGELFF.

This clonotype was recorded at least ten times. V and J are TRBV7-2 and TRBJ2-3, with 8 bases matching TRBD1. This CDR3 has 15 amino acids. V was pared by 5 bases and J by 0 bases, with 4 bases of the junction left unmatched. CDR1 is SGHTA and CDR2 is FQGNSA in the germline V gene. Here the CDR3 DNA reads TGTGCCAGCAGCCGCCGGACAGGGAGCACAGATACGCAGTATTTT. Its protein is CASSRRTGSTDTQYF.

Many counts were recorded for this clonotype. The rearrangement links TRBV6-5 to TRBJ2-7, with D possibly TRBD2 on 6 matching bases. Germline CDR1 reads MNHEY; CDR2 reads SVGAGI. With 2 bases removed from V and 7 bases from J, the gap between germline ends came to 27 bases. The CDR3 spans 18 residues. The CDR3 sequence is CASSYPGRWGGSSGEQYF. CDR3 bases: TGTGCCAGCAGTTACCCTGGTAGGTGGGGAGGCAGTTCCGGGGAGCAGTACTTC.

This clonotype was counted a few times. This sequence joins TRBV20-1 and TRBJ2-7; D tentatively reads TRBD1 or TRBD2 (5 bases each). The germline gives CDR1 DFQATT, CDR2 SNEGSKA (reference sequence). The CDR3 consists of 11 residues. The CDR3 bases are TGCGACTCGGGGCCTTTATACGAGCAGTACTTC. It encodes CDSGPLYEQYF.